This TCR beta chain was identified in a study of shared clonotypes between healthy human individuals. The germline V gene has CDR1 SGHKS and CDR2 YYEKEE (reference sequence). Germline trimming cut 0 bases from V and 1 base from J; bases unmatched to any gene: 6. The CDR3 runs 16 residues. Naive CD8 cells lacked CD45RO, underwent positive selection for CCR7 and left out terminally differentiated effector memory CD45RA+ cells. Genomic DNA (from each subset) was split evenly across several immunoSEQ plates. The protocol was immunoSEQ multiplex PCR, while the TCRdb copy is restricted to in-frame clones and leaves out a portion. The data show fewer than 800,000 clones, about 90% seen once.

The sequenced sample consisted of naive CD8+ T cells sorted from blood. The chain recombines TRBV5-5 with TRBJ2-7; TRBD1 aligns across 8 bases. This clonotype was sampled from a man aged 25-45 years in good health. In DNA, the CDR3 is TGTGCCAGCAGCTTGGAATGGGGACAGGCATCCTACGAGCAGTACTTC. Its translation: CASSLEWGQASYEQYF.